These 24 T cell receptor beta chains came from one sample sequenced in a study of cytomegalovirus exposure and HLA in healthy donors. PCR used 60 Vbeta primers and 13 Jbeta primers. Assay: immunoSEQ multiplex PCR; the TCRdb copy retains only in-frame clones and omits some. The table shows approximately 160,000 clones, with roughly 84% occurring only once. Sequencing input: PBMCs. Every receptor here comes from a boy aged 2 to 9 in good health and CMV-seronegative.

The chain is built from TRBV18 and TRBJ2-1; the match to TRBD2 covers 13 bases. The CDR3 runs 17 residues. Germline V gene lookup returns CDR1 KGHSH and CDR2 LQKENI. V was pared by 4 bases and J by 8 bases, with 11 bases of the junction left unmatched. CDR3 amino acids: CASSLNFGLAGAHEQFF. The CDR3 DNA is TGTGCCAGCTCACTGAATTTTGGACTAGCGGGAGCACATGAGCAGTTCTTC.

This rearrangement joins TRBV27 to TRBJ1-2, with TRBD1 identical over 10 bases. The CDR3 runs to 15 residues. After removal of 4 bases from V and 8 bases from J, the junction contained 10 bases not matched to a gene. Germline-derived CDR1 and CDR2 are MNHEY and SMNVEV (reference sequence). CDR3 DNA sequence: TGTGCCAGCAGTTCCCCGAGACAGGGGGCGCGCGGCTACACCTTC. Translated, it gives CASSSPRQGARGYTF.

V usage is TRBV7-9 and J usage is TRBJ2-3; weak D call: TRBD2 (6 bases). The CDR3 is 16 amino acids. Looked up from germline, CDR1 is SEHNR and CDR2 is FQNEAQ (reference sequence). The germline V and J ends were trimmed by 7 bases and 2 bases, with 19 bases remaining between them. This chain's CDR3 is CASTSEGSGPTDTQYF. The CDR3 region has the DNA TGTGCCAGCACCTCGGAGGGTAGCGGACCCACAGATACGCAGTATTTT.

The chain has TRBV10-3 and TRBJ2-7, with 10 positions matching TRBD2. Germline CDR1 ENHRY, CDR2 SYGVKD. This CDR3 comprises 13 residues. V shed 2 bases, J shed 7 bases, and the junction held 2 bases outside the gene matches. The CDR3 reads CAISELAGAEQYF. The DNA of the CDR3 is TGTGCCATCAGTGAGCTAGCGGGAGCTGAGCAGTACTTC.

This chain links TRBV6-1 with TRBJ1-1, with D perhaps matching TRBD1 (5 bases). The CDR3 is 15 amino acids. Germline-derived CDR1 and CDR2 are MNHNS and SASEGT. With 0 bases removed from V and 1 base from J, the gap between germline ends came to 9 bases. CDR3 nucleotides: TGTGCCAGCAGTGAAGCCCGGACACGGAACACTGAAGCTTTCTTT. Translating gives CASSEARTRNTEAFF.

The gene calls are TRBV5-6 and TRBJ2-3; the D is unclear. V was shortened by 5 bases and J by 0 bases, with 10 bases between the two germline ends. This CDR3 spans 14 amino acids. The V gene's germline CDR1 is SGHDT and CDR2 YYEEEE. The CDR3 region has the DNA TGTGCCAGCAGAGGTACAGCTAGCACAGATACGCAGTATTTT. Translation gives CASRGTASTDTQYF.

The J gene is TRBJ2-7, the V gene TRBV7-9; 10 bases are shared with TRBD2. Germline trimming cut 5 bases from V and 7 bases from J; bases unmatched to any gene: 8. The CDR3 sequence is 14 residues long. Germline V gene sequence: CDR1 SEHNR, CDR2 FQNEAQ (reference sequence). The CDR3 loop reads CASSALAGEGEQYF. In nucleotides, the CDR3 is TGTGCCAGCAGCGCGCTAGCGGGAGAAGGGGAGCAGTACTTC.

This sequence joins TRBV2 and TRBJ1-3, with D unresolved. CDR3 length: 13 amino acids. Trimming shortened V by 5 bases and J by 4 bases, and 9 bases separated the two germline ends. Germline CDR1 is SNHLY and CDR2 is FYNNEI. CDR3: CASSTTRGNTIYF. The CDR3 nucleotides are TGTGCCAGCAGTACTACGAGGGGAAACACCATATATTTT.

The chain joins TRBV4-1 to TRBJ1-2, with a possible D match to TRBD1 (6 bases). Germline CDR1 and CDR2: MGHRA and YSYEKL. With 2 bases removed from V and 2 bases from J, the gap between germline ends came to 15 bases. The CDR3 extends over 16 amino acids. The chain's CDR3 is CASSQPVQGINYGYTF. CDR3 DNA sequence: TGCGCCAGCAGCCAACCGGTCCAGGGGATCAACTATGGCTACACCTTC.

In DNA form, the CDR3 reads TGTGCCAGCAGGCCTTGGGACAGGGGGCTTTCGGGAAATGGCTACGAGCAGTACTTC. It codes for CASRPWDRGLSGNGYEQYF. The chain joins TRBV28 to TRBJ2-7; 12 bases agree with TRBD1. The CDR3 covers 19 residues. Germline V gives CDR1 MDHEN, CDR2 SYDVKM. The ends lost 6 bases at V and 3 bases at J; junction bases unmatched: 18.

This CDR3 reads CASSVGAYNEQFF. As DNA, the CDR3 is TGTGCCAGCAGCGTAGGAGCATACAATGAGCAGTTCTTC. The V call is TRBV9, the J call TRBJ2-1; D unresolved. Trimming removed 0 bases at V and 4 bases at J, with 5 bases between. This CDR3 is built from 13 residues. Per the germline V gene, CDR1 is SGDLS and CDR2 is YYNGEE.

The V gene is TRBV28, the J gene TRBJ2-7, with D perhaps TRBD1 (6 bases). Germline CDR1 reads MDHEN; CDR2 reads SYDVKM. The CDR3 loop spans 12 amino acids. V lost 7 bases and J 2 bases, leaving 9 bases between the germline ends. The CDR3 loop reads CASISGAYEQYF. CDR3 coding DNA: TGTGCCAGCATTTCAGGGGCCTACGAGCAGTACTTC.

The V and J genes are TRBV2 and TRBJ2-5; possibly TRBD1 for D (6 bases). The J call is in doubt because the DNA end fits TRBJ2-7 better. Per the germline V gene, CDR1 is SNHLY and CDR2 is FYNNEI. The CDR3 covers 13 residues. CDR3 sequence (DNA): TGTGCCAGCATGAGGACAGAATCCTACGAGCAGTACTTC. It is translated as CASMRTESYEQYF.

This chain connects TRBV28 to TRBJ1-2, with D uncertain. This CDR3 spans 18 amino acids. Germline values: CDR1 MDHEN, CDR2 SYDVKM. Trimming removed 4 bases at V and 4 bases at J, with 25 bases between. The CDR3 nucleotides are TGTGCCAGCAGTTCTCAATCCCCCATCCGGTCCTCTGCCTATGGCTACACCTTC. It specifies CASSSQSPIRSSAYGYTF.

The V gene is TRBV7-9, the J gene TRBJ2-1; D is possibly TRBD1 (6 bases). The V end lost 5 bases, the J end lost 7 bases, and 24 bases lay between the germline ends. This CDR3 has 17 residues. Germline-derived CDR1 and CDR2 are SEHNR and FQNEAQ (reference sequence). The CDR3 nucleotides read TGTGCCAGCAGCCGTCCTGTAGGGCCAGGGGATCGTAATGAGCAGTTCTTC. Protein product: CASSRPVGPGDRNEQFF.

This clone was picked up one time. CDR3 amino acids: CAAKTSRTGGNEKLFF. For the CDR3, the DNA is TGTGCCGCCAAAACTTCTCGGACAGGGGGAAATGAAAAACTGTTTTTT. The chain carries TRBV28 and TRBJ1-4; 10 bases are a match to TRBD1. The CDR3 consists of 16 residues. Germline CDR1 and CDR2: MDHEN and SYDVKM. The ends lost 11 bases at V and 5 bases at J; junction bases unmatched: 14.

The count of this clone is one. This chain links TRBV9 with TRBJ1-4, with a weak D call TRBD1 (5 bases). The CDR3 extends over 15 amino acids. Trimming left V 3 bases short and J 4 bases short, with 13 bases between. Germline CDR1 reads SGDLS; CDR2 reads YYNGEE. This chain's CDR3 is CASSALHGGNEKLFF. DNA for the CDR3: TGTGCCAGCAGCGCCCTCCACGGGGGTAATGAAAAACTGTTTTTT.

This chain joins TRBV18 and TRBJ2-1, with TRBD2 identical over 8 bases. CDR3 length: 17 amino acids. Looked up from germline, CDR1 is KGHSH and CDR2 is LQKENI. After removal of 3 bases from V and 9 bases from J, the junction contained 16 bases not matched to a gene. The CDR3 loop reads CASSPQASGTSLSEQFF. The CDR3, as DNA: TGTGCCAGCTCACCCCAGGCATCCGGGACTAGTCTATCTGAGCAGTTCTTC.

The chain uses TRBV2 and TRBJ2-7; 10 nucleotides align to TRBD1. This CDR3 spans 16 amino acids. Germline values: CDR1 SNHLY, CDR2 FYNNEI. With V trimmed by 3 bases and J by 4 bases, 9 bases remained unmatched. This CDR3 is CASSDDRGQGFYEQYF. CDR3 in DNA: TGTGCCAGCAGTGATGATAGGGGACAGGGGTTTTACGAGCAGTACTTC.

This sequence joins TRBV19 and TRBJ2-5; the D gene is possibly TRBD1 (5 bases). V gave up 9 bases and J gave up 7 bases, with 6 bases separating them. Germline-derived CDR1 and CDR2 are LNHDA and SQIVND (reference sequence). This CDR3 comprises 9 residues. Here the CDR3 reads CARQGTQYF. The CDR3 DNA reads TGTGCCAGGCAGGGGACCCAGTACTTC.

V gene TRBV6-6 combines with J gene TRBJ2-3, with 8 bases identical to TRBD2. This CDR3 has 16 residues. The V segment lost 2 bases and the J segment 6 bases; nucleotides outside the gene matches: 10. The V gene's germline CDR1 is MNHNY and CDR2 SVGAGI (reference sequence). The CDR3, as DNA: TGTGCCAGCAGTTACCTAGCGGGCACCCGGACCGATACGCAGTATTTT. This translates into CASSYLAGTRTDTQYF.

The V call is TRBV1, the J call TRBJ1-2; no check of the table's D call, TRBD1, against the DNA was made. TRBV1 is termed a pseudogene. This CDR3 is 14 amino acids long. The chain's CDR3 is CTSSQENQGDGYTF. The CDR3 DNA is TGCACCAGCAGCCAAGAAAACCAGGGTGATGGCTACACCTTC.

The chain has TRBV6-1 and TRBJ2-1; 8 bases are a match to TRBD2. Per germline, CDR1 MNHNS and CDR2 SASEGT. The CDR3 has 15 amino acids. J was trimmed by 2 bases and V by 4 bases; bases with no gene match: 4. CDR3 coding DNA: TGTGCCAGCAGTGGACCGGGACTAGCCTACAATGAGCAGTTCTTC. Its protein product is CASSGPGLAYNEQFF.

The rearrangement links TRBV7-6 to TRBJ1-2; tentative D call: TRBD1 (5 bases). V dropped 2 bases and J dropped 2 bases, with 15 bases sitting between them. Germline assignment: CDR1 SGHVS and CDR2 FNYEAQ. This CDR3 contains 16 residues. The CDR3 region has the DNA TGTGCCAGCAGCTTATTCCAACAGGAGATCAACTATGGCTACACCTTC. It codes for CASSLFQQEINYGYTF.